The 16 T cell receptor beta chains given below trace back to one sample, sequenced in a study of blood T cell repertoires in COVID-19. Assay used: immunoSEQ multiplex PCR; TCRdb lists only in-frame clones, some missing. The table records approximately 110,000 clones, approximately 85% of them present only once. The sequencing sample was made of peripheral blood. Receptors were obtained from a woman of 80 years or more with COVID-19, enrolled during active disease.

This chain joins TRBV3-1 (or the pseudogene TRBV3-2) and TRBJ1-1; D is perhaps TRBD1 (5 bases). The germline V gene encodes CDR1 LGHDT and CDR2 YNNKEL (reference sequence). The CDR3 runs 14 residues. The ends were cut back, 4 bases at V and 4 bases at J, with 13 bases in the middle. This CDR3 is CASSPIQGATEAFF. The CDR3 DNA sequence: TGTGCCAGCAGCCCCATTCAAGGGGCCACTGAAGCTTTCTTT.

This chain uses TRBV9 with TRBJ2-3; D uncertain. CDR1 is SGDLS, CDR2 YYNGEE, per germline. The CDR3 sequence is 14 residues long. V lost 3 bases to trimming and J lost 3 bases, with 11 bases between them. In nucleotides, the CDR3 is TGTGCCAGCAGCGCGAGAGGTCCTACAGATACGCAGTATTTT. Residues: CASSARGPTDTQYF.

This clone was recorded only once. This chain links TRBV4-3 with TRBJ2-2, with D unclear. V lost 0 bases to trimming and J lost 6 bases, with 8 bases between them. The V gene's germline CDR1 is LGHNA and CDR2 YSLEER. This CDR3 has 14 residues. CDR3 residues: CASSQDPVSGELFF. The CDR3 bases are TGCGCCAGCAGCCAAGATCCAGTCTCCGGGGAGCTGTTTTTT.

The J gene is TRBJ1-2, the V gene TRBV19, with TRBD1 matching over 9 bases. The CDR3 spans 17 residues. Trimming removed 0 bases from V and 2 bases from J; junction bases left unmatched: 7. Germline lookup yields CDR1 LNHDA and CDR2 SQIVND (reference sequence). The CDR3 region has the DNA TGTGCCAGTAGTATAGATCAAGGGACAGGGTGGAACTATGGCTACACCTTC. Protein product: CASSIDQGTGWNYGYTF. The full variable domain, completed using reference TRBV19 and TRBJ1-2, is DGGITQSPKYLFRKEGQNVTLSCEQNLNHDAMYWYRQDPGQGLRLIYYSQIVNDFQKGDIAEGYSVSREKKESFPLTVTSAQKNPTAFYLCASSIDQGTGWNYGYTFGSGTRLTVV.

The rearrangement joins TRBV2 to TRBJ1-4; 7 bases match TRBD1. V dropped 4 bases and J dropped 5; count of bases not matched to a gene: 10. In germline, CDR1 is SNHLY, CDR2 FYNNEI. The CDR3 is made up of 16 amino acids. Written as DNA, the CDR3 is TGTGCCAGCAGTGGGGGGCCGGGACAGAGAAATGAAAAACTGTTTTTT. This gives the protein CASSGGPGQRNEKLFF.

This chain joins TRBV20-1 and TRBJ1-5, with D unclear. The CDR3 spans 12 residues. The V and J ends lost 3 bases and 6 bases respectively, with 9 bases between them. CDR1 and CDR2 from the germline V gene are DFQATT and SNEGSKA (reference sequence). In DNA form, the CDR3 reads TGCAGTGCTAGTTCGGTTCCTCAGCCCCAGCATTTT. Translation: CSASSVPQPQHF.

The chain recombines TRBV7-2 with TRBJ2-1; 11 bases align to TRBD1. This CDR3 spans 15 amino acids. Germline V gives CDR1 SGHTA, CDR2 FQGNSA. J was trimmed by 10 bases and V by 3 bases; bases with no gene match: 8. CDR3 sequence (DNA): TGTGCCAGCAGCTTGAAGGGACAGGGGGTAAGGGAGCAGTTCTTC. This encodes CASSLKGQGVREQFF.

CDR3 loop: CASSKGGMTNIQYF. The CDR3 bases are TGTGCCAGCAGTAAGGGAGGAATGACAAACATTCAGTACTTC. V and J are TRBV6-5 and TRBJ2-4; TRBD2 is a possible D gene (6 bases). V was shortened by 5 bases and J by 6 bases, with 14 bases between the two germline ends. The CDR3 spans 14 residues. The germline CDR1 and CDR2 sequences are MNHEY and SVGAGI.

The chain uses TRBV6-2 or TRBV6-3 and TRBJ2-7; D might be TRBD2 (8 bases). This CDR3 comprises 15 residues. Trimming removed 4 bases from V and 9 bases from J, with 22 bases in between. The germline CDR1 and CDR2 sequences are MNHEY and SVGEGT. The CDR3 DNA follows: TGTGCCAGCAGTTCAGGGGGGAGCGGGAGTCCGCCGCAGTACTTC. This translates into CASSSGGSGSPPQYF.

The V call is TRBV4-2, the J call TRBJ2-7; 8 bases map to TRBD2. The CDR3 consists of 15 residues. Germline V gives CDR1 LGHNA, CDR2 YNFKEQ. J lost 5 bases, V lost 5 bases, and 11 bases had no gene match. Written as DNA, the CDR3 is TGTGCCAGCAGCGAACTTGCTAGCGGGCCCCACGAGCAGTACTTC. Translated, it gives CASSELASGPHEQYF.

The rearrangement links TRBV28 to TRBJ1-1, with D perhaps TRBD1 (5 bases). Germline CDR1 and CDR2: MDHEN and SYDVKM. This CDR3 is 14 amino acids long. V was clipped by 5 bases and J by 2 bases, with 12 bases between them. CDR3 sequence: CASSKQGKNTEAFF. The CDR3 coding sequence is TGTGCCAGCAGTAAGCAGGGAAAAAACACTGAAGCTTTCTTT.

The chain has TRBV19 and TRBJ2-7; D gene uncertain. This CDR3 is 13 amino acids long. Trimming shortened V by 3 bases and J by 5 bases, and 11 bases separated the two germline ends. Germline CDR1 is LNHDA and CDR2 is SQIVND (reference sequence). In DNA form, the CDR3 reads TGTGCCAGTAGTATGAGGAAGGCCCACGAGCAGTACTTC. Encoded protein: CASSMRKAHEQYF.

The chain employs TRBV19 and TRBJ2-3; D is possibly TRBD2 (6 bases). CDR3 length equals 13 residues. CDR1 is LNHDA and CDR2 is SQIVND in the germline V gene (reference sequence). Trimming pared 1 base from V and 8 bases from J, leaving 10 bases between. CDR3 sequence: CASSIGEAVTQYF. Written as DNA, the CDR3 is TGTGCCAGTAGTATAGGGGAGGCGGTTACGCAGTATTTT.

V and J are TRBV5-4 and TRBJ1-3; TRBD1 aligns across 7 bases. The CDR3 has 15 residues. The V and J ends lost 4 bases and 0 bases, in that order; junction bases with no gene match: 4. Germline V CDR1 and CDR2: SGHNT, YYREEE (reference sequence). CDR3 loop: CASSRGTVSGNTIYF. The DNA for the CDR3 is TGTGCCAGCAGCAGAGGGACAGTCTCTGGAAACACCATATATTTT.

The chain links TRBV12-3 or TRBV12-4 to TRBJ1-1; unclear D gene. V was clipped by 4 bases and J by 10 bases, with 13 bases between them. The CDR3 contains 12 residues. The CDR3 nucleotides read TGTGCCAGCAGTTCGTCAACTCTCGGAGCTTTCTTT. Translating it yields CASSSSTLGAFF.

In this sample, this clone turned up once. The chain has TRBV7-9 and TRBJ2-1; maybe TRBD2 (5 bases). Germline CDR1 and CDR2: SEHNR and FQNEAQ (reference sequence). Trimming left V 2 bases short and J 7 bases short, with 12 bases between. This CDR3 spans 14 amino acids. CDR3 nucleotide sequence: TGTGCCAGCAGCTTATTAAGTGGAGGAAATGAGCAGTTCTTC. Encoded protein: CASSLLSGGNEQFF. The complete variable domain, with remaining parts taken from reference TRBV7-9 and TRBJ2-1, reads DTGVSQNPRHKITKRGQNVTFRCDPISEHNRLYWYRQTLGQGPEFLTYFQNEAQLEKSRLLSDRFSAERPKGSFSTLEIQRTEQGDSAMYLCASSLLSGGNEQFFGPGTRLTVL.